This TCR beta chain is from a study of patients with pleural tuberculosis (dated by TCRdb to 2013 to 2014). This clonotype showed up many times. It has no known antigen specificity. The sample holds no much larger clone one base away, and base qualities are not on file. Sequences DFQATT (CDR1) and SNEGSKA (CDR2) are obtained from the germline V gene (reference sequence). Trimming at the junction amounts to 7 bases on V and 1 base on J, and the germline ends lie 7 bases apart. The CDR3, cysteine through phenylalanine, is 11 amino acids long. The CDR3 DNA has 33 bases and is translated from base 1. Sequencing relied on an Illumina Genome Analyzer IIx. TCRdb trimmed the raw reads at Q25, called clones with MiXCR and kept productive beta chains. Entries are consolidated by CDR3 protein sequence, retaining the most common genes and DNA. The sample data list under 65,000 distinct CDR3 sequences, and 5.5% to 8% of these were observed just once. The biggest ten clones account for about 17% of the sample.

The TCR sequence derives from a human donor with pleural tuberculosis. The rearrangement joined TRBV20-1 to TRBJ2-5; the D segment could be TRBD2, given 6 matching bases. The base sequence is TGCAGTGTGGGGGGCCAAGAGACCCAGTACTTC. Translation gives CSVGGQETQYF.